The rows below give T cell receptor beta chains drawn from one sample of a study of shared clonotypes between healthy human individuals. The assay was immunoSEQ multiplex PCR, and TCRdb's table has in-frame clones only and misses some. This repertoire shows about 730,000 clones, over 55% found once; its top ten account for more than 1.5%. Sequenced sample: memory CD4+ T cells sorted from blood. The receptors were sampled from a woman between 25 and 40 years old in good health. CDR3s include the opening cysteine and the closing phenylalanine or tryptophan. D genes are given only for firm matches. Rows give clone size only sometimes, using once, few, many, or a class for an expanded clone.

j_gene,abundance,v_gene,d_gene,CDR3aa,CDR3nt
TRBJ2-1,once,TRBV28,-,CASREELRIGNEQFF,TGTGCCAGCAGGGAAGAGCTTAGGATTGGCAATGAGCAGTTCTTC
TRBJ1-1,-,TRBV7-3,-,CASSLTESTEAFF,TGTGCCAGCAGCTTAACGGAGAGCACTGAAGCTTTCTTT
TRBJ1-2,-,TRBV15,-,CATSRDRGAGRLYGYTF,TGTGCCACCAGCAGAGATCGGGGGGCAGGACGACTCTATGGCTACACCTTC
TRBJ2-2,-,TRBV5-1,-,CASSLEGLVTGELFF,TGCGCCAGCAGCCTCGAAGGATTGGTTACCGGGGAGCTGTTTTTT
TRBJ2-5,many,TRBV6-4,-,CASRYGGWNGRTQYF,TGTGCCAGCCGATACGGTGGTTGGAACGGAAGAACCCAGTACTTC
TRBJ2-1,-,TRBV19,-,CASSTRGLSYNEQFF,TGTGCCAGTAGCACTAGGGGACTCTCCTACAATGAGCAGTTCTTC
TRBJ2-3,-,TRBV29-1,TRBD1,CSAGTGGLDTQYF,TGCAGCGCCGGGACAGGGGGCTTAGATACGCAGTATTTT
TRBJ2-3,-,TRBV11-2,-,CASSHRDTLDTQYF,TGTGCCAGCAGCCACCGGGACACCCTGGATACGCAGTATTTT
TRBJ2-7,-,TRBV6-5,-,CASSYTPDRSYEQYF,TGTGCCAGCAGTTATACCCCCGACAGATCCTACGAGCAGTACTTC
TRBJ1-3,-,TRBV19,-,CASSTSGPPGNTIYF,TGTGCCAGTAGTACGTCTGGGCCGCCTGGAAACACCATATATTTT
TRBJ2-3,once,TRBV5-4,-,CASSRKVVIADTQYF,TGTGCCAGCAGCCGCAAGGTAGTCATCGCAGATACGCAGTATTTT
TRBJ2-7,-,TRBV14,-,CASSRRAGYEQYF,TGTGCCAGCAGCCGGAGGGCAGGCTACGAGCAGTACTTC
TRBJ2-3,-,TRBV19,TRBD1,CASTTMGQRTDTQYF,TGTGCCAGTACCACAATGGGACAGCGCACAGATACGCAGTATTTT
TRBJ1-2,few,TRBV6-5,TRBD1,CASRRTGDTYGYTF,TGTGCCAGCAGACGGACAGGGGATACCTATGGCTACACCTTC
TRBJ2-3,many,TRBV29-1,TRBD2,CSVLTGLAGRSDTQYF,TGCAGCGTACTCACAGGACTAGCGGGAAGGTCAGATACGCAGTATTTT
TRBJ1-4,few,TRBV5-1,-,CASSLVPLNEKLFF,TGCGCCAGCAGCTTGGTTCCGCTTAATGAAAAACTGTTTTTT
TRBJ2-2,few,TRBV6-5,-,CASSYLQGPGELFF,TGTGCCAGCAGTTACCTTCAGGGCCCCGGGGAGCTGTTTTTT
TRBJ1-5,-,TRBV19,-,CASTIGPGSNQPQHF,TGTGCCAGTACCATTGGACCCGGGAGCAATCAGCCCCAGCATTTT
TRBJ1-1,many,TRBV19,-,CASREARATEAFF,TGTGCCAGTAGGGAGGCCAGGGCGACTGAAGCTTTCTTT
TRBJ2-2,-,TRBV2,-,CASTSPGTTNTGELFF,TGTGCCAGCACATCGCCCGGGACAACGAACACCGGGGAGCTGTTTTTT
TRBJ1-1,-,TRBV27,-,CASSVAMNTEAFF,TGTGCCAGCAGTGTGGCCATGAACACTGAAGCTTTCTTT
TRBJ2-1,many,TRBV2,-,CASSRGPVPYNEQFF,TGTGCCAGCAGCAGGGGACCAGTCCCCTACAATGAGCAGTTCTTC
TRBJ1-3,-,TRBV27,-,CASSSREVSGNTIYF,TGTGCCAGCAGTTCCCGAGAGGTCTCTGGAAACACCATATATTTT
TRBJ2-7,-,TRBV7-9,-,CASSLGGAELRQQYF,TGTGCCAGCAGCTTAGGGGGGGCGGAGCTACGTCAGCAGTACTTC
TRBJ1-1,-,TRBV19,-,CASSMGEGAARTEAFF,TGTGCCAGTAGTATGGGTGAAGGAGCGGCGCGGACTGAAGCTTTCTTT
TRBJ2-2,-,TRBV29-1,TRBD1,CSVEPGTGRGTGELFF,TGCAGCGTTGAGCCGGGGACAGGGAGGGGCACCGGGGAGCTGTTTTTT
TRBJ2-5,-,TRBV2,TRBD1,CATAGQEKTQYF,TGTGCCACCGCGGGACAGGAGAAGACCCAGTACTTC
TRBJ2-5,once,TRBV10-3,-,CAISESTGEETQYF,TGTGCCATCAGTGAGTCGACAGGTGAAGAGACCCAGTACTTC